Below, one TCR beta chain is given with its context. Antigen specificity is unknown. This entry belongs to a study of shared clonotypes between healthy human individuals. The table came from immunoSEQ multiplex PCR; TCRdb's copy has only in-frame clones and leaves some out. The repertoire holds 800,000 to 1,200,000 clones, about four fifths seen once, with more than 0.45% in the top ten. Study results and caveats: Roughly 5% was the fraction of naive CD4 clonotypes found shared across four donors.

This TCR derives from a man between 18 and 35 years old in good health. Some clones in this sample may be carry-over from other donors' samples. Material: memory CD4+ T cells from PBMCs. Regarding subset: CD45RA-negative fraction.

Here the CDR3 DNA reads TGTGCCAGCAGCGGGGTCGGGACAGGGCGCACTGAAGCTTTCTTT. Its protein product is CASSGVGTGRTEAFF. The chain uses TRBV5-6 and TRBJ1-1, with 9 bases identical to TRBD1. The length of the CDR3 is 15 residues. Germline CDR1 is SGHDT and CDR2 is YYEEEE. With 4 bases clipped from V and 4 bases from J, the junction kept 8 bases outside the gene matches.